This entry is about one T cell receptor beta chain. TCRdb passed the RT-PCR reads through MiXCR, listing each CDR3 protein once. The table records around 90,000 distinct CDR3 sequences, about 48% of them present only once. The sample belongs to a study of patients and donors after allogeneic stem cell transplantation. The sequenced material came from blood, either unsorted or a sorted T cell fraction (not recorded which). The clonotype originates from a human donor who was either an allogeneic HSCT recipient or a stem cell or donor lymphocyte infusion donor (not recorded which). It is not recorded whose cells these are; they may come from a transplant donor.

The CDR3 bases are TGTGCCAGCAGCTTAGTGGGGGATGGCTACACCTTC. Protein product: CASSLVGDGYTF. The chain couples TRBV13 to TRBJ1-2; tentative D call: TRBD1 (5 bases). Trimming took 1 base from V and 6 from J, leaving 6 bases between them. There are 12 residues in the CDR3. The germline CDR1 and CDR2 sequences are PRHDT and FYEKMQ (reference sequence).